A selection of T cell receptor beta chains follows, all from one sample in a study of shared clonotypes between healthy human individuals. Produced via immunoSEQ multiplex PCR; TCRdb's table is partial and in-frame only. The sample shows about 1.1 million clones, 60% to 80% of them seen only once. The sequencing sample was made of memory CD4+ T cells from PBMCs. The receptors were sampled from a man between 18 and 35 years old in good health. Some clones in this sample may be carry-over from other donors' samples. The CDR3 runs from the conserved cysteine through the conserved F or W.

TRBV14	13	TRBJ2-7	CASSQDLGTEQYF
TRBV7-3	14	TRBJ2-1	CASSSGAGSREQFF
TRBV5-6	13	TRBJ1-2	CASSLGHNYGYTF
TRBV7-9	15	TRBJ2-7	CASSEKRGILYEQYF
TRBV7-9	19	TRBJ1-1	CASSPVNGKRGRGTTEAFF
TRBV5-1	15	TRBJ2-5	CASSPWTSGPGTQYF
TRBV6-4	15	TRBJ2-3	CASRTGTGPTDTQYF
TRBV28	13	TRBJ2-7	CASSRGLNYEQYF
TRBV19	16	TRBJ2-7	CASSSPGTGAGYEQYF
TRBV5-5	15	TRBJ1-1	CASSFEGIRNTEAFF
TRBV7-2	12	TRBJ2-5	CASSLYEETQYF
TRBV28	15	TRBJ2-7	CASTEEGGRRGGQYF
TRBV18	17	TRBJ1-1	CASSPLGTGASNTEAFF
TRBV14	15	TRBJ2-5	CASSQIQGYQETQYF
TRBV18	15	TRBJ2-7	CASSPGTSGMYEQYF
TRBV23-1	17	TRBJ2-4	CASSQSWDRETKNIQYF
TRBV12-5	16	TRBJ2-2	CASGLGSQGNTGELFF
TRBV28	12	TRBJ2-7	CASSLVGAEQYF
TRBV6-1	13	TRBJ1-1	CASSDRGDTEAFF
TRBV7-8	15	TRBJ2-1	CASTLAGFSYNEQFF
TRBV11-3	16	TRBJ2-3	CASSLSSGRGSDTQYF
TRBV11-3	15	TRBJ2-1	CASSSTSGRFNEQFF
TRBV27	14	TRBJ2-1	CASSLAGGDNEQFF
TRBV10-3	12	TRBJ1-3	CATAGAGHTIYF
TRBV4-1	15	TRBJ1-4	CASSHPGATNEKLFF
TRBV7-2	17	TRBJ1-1	CASSSEYRDRVNTEAFF
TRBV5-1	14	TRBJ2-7	CASSLGQATYEQYF
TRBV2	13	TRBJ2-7	CASASGGDYEQYF
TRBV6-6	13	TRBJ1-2	CASSYSSGNGYTF
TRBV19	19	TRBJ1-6	CASTMAGHDQSSYNSPLHF
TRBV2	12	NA	CASRSSVGEQYF
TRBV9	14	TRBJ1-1	CASSVDIMNTEAFF
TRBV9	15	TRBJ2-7	CASSPRGTSVYKQYF
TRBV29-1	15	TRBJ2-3	CSVEGAAGGTDTQYF
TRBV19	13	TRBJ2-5	CASSFAGVGTQYF
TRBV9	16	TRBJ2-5	CASSQTSGGIQETQYF
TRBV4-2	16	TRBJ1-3	CASSQDLGTTGNTIYF
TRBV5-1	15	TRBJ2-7	CASSVSGTARVGQYF
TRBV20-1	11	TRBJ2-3	CSANLLGPQYF
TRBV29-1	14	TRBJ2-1	CSVAGLAGGHEQFF
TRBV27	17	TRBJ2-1	CASGLGRAYYSYNEQFF
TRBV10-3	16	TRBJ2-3	CAISDGLSGSGDTQYF
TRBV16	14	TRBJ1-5	CASSPLGSNQPQHF
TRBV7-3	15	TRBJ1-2	CASSLEGQGFYGYTF
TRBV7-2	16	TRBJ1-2	CASSYMGGKANYGYTF
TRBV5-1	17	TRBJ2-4	CASSPNRWYSGGNIQYF
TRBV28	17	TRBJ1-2	CASSYTPRAGGNYGYTF
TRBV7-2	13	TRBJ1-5	CASSYSSNQPQHF
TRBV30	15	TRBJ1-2	CAWSSTPQELYGYTF
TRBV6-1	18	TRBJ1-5	CASSGKGIPSGSNQPQHF
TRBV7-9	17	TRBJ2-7	CASSLGGTSVDPYEQYF
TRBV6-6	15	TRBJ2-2	CASSLRQGDTGELFF
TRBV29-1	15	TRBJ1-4	CSVDGGLGANEKLFF
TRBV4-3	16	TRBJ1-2	CASSPLQGQGSSGYTF
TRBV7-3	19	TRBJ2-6	CASSLTSGGPLSGANVLTF
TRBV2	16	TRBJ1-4	CASSESDEWVNEKLFF